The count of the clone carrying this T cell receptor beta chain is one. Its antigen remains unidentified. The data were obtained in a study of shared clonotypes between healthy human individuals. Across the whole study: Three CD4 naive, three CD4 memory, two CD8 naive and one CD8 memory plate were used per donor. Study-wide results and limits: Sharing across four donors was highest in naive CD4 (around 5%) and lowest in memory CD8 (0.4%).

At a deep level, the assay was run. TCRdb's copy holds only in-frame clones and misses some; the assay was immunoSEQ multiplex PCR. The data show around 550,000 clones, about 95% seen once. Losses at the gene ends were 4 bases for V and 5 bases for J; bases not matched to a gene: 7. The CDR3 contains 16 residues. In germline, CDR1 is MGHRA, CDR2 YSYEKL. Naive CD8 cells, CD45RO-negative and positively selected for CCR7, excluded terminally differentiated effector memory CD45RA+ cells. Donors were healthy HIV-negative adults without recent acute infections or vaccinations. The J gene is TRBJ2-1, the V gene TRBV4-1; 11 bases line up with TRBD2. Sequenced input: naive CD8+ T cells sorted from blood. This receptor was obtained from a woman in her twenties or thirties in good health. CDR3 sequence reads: CASSPEPGLADNEQFF. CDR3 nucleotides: TGCGCCAGCAGCCCTGAGCCGGGACTAGCGGACAATGAGCAGTTCTTC.